The present TCR beta chain was sequenced within a study of blood T cell repertoires in COVID-19. Trimming took off 5 bases at V and 4 bases at J, with 20 bases between the two ends. This CDR3 region has 16 residues. The germline V gene encodes CDR1 LGHNA and CDR2 YNFKEQ. Sequencing used immunoSEQ multiplex PCR; TCRdb keeps in-frame clones, though not all of them. The sample lists 150,000 to 200,000 clones; 80% were seen once. The chain links TRBV4-2 to TRBJ1-1; a possible D gene is TRBD1 (6 bases). The TCR sequence derives from a man between 60 and 70 years old with acute or convalescent COVID-19. Sequencing was carried out using peripheral blood. CDR3 protein: CASSFTVGGGGTEAFF. The CDR3 DNA sequence: TGTGCCAGCAGCTTTACGGTGGGGGGCGGGGGCACTGAAGCTTTCTTT.